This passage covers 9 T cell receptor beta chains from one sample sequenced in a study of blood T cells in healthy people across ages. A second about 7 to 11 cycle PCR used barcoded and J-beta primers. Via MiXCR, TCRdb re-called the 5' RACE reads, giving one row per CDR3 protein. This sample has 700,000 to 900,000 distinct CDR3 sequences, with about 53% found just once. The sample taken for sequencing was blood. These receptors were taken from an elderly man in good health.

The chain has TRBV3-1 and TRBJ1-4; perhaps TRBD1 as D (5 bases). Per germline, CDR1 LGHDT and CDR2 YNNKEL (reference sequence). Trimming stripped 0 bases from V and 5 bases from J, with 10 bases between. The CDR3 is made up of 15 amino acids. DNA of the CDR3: TGTGCCAGCAGCCAAGATGGGGGGACGAATGAAAAACTGTTTTTT. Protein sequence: CASSQDGGTNEKLFF.

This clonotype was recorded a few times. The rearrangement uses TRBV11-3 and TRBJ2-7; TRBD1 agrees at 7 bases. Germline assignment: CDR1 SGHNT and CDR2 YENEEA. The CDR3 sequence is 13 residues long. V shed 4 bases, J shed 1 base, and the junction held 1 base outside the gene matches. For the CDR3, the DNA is TGTGCCAGCAGCTGGGGACAGTCCTACGAGCAGTACTTC. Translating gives CASSWGQSYEQYF.

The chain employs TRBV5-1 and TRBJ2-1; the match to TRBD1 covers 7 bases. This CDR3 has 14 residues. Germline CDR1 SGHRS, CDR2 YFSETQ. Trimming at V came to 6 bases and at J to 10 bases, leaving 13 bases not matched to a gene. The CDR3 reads CASKRQGRADEQFF. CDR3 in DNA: TGCGCCAGCAAGAGACAGGGACGAGCGGACGAGCAGTTCTTC.

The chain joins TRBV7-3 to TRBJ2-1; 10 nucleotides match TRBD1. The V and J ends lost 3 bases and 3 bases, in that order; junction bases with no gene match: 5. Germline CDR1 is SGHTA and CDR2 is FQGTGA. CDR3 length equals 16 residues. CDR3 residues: CASSFFGTGDYNEQFF. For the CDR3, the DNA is TGTGCCAGCAGCTTCTTCGGGACAGGGGACTACAATGAGCAGTTCTTC.

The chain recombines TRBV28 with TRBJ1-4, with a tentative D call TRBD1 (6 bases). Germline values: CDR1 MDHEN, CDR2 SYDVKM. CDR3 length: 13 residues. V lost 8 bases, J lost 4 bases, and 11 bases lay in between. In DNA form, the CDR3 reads TGTGCCAGCGGACAGAACATTAATGAAAAACTGTTTTTT. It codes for CASGQNINEKLFF.

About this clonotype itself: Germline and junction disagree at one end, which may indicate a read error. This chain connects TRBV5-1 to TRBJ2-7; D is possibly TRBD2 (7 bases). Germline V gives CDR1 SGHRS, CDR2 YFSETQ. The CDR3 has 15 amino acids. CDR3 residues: CTSSPEGVAGYEQYF. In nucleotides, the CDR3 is TGCACCAGCAGCCCTGAGGGGGTAGCGGGCTACGAGCAGTACTTC.

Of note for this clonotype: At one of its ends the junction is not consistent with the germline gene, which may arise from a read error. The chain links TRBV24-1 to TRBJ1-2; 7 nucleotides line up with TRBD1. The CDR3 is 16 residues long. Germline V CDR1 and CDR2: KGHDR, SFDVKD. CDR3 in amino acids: CATSDNGQARGYGYNF. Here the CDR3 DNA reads TGTGCCACCAGTGATAATGGACAGGCCCGGGGCTATGGCTACAACTTC.

The CDR3 loop reads CASSAARASYNEQYF. The CDR3 DNA reads as TGCGCCAGCAGCGCGGCAAGGGCCTCCTACAATGAGCAGTACTTC. The chain links TRBV4-1 to TRBJ2-1; D is uncertain. With the DNA end fitting TRBJ2-7 better, the J assignment may be wrong. The germline gives CDR1 MGHRA, CDR2 YSYEKL. The CDR3 has 15 residues.

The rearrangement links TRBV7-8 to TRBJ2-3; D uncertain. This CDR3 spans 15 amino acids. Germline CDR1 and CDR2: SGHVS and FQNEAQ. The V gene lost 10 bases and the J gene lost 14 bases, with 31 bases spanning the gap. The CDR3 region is CATKLDKLPGRYAYF. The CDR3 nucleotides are TGTGCCACCAAGCTAGACAAGCTCCCTGGCAGATACGCGTATTTT.